Shown below are 27 T cell receptor beta chains from a single sample sequenced in a study of cytomegalovirus exposure and HLA in healthy donors. 60 Vbeta and 13 Jbeta primers were used in PCR. Sequenced by immunoSEQ multiplex PCR; TCRdb stores in-frame clones only, minus some. The table shows 95,000 to 100,000 clones, with 75% to 90% occurring only once. The specimen was PBMCs. All receptors derive from a man between 25 and 39 years old in good health and CMV-seronegative.

Concerning this clone: The junction differs from germline at one of its ends, possibly a read error. The rearrangement joins TRBV28 to TRBJ2-1; possible D gene TRBD1, 6 bases. Per germline, CDR1 MDHEN and CDR2 SYDVKM. This CDR3 is 15 amino acids long. The CDR3 DNA follows: TGTGCCAGCAGTCCTGGACAGACGCTTTATTATGATCAGTTCTTC. Translating gives CASSPGQTLYYDQFF.

The chain combines TRBV7-8 with TRBJ2-5, with D perhaps matching TRBD2 (5 bases). Germline V gene sequence: CDR1 SGHVS, CDR2 FQNEAQ. Trimming took off 2 bases at V and 1 base at J, with 14 bases between the two ends. This CDR3 comprises 16 residues. The CDR3 here is CASSLLPTGFQETQYF. CDR3 coding DNA: TGTGCCAGCAGCTTACTCCCGACGGGGTTCCAAGAGACCCAGTACTTC. Full variable domain (remainder filled in from reference TRBV7-8 and TRBJ2-5): GAGVSQSPRYKVAKRGQDVALRCDPISGHVSLFWYQQALGQGPEFLTYFQNEAQLDKSGLPSDRFFAERPEGSVSTLKIQRTQQEDSAVYLCASSLLPTGFQETQYFGPGTRLLVL.

This clone has a handful of counts. The chain couples TRBV4-1 to TRBJ1-1; TRBD1 matches 9 bases. J was trimmed by 11 bases and V by 3 bases; bases with no gene match: 16. This CDR3 contains 16 residues. Germline values: CDR1 MGHRA, CDR2 YSYEKL. The CDR3 is CASSHQNRGQYVDAFF. CDR3 nucleotides: TGCGCCAGCAGCCACCAGAACAGGGGGCAGTACGTTGACGCTTTCTTT.

The chain recombines TRBV28 with TRBJ1-1; D unclear. There are 15 residues in the CDR3. CDR1 is MDHEN and CDR2 is SYDVKM in the germline V gene. Trimming cost V 1 base and J 1 base, with 10 bases left between them. CDR3 amino acids: CASSLLGQANTEAFF. CDR3 bases: TGTGCCAGCAGTTTATTGGGCCAGGCGAACACTGAAGCTTTCTTT.

The chain couples TRBV6-5 to TRBJ1-1; 7 positions agree with TRBD1. The CDR3 loop spans 15 amino acids. Germline V gene lookup returns CDR1 MNHEY and CDR2 SVGAGI. Trimming at V came to 5 bases and at J to 12 bases, leaving 18 bases not matched to a gene. DNA for the CDR3: TGTGCCAGCAGTAGGCCTACACGGGACAGCGTATCAACTTTCTTT. Protein product: CASSRPTRDSVSTFF.

The rearrangement uses TRBV11-2 and TRBJ2-5, with D perhaps matching TRBD1 (6 bases). The CDR3 spans 16 residues. The V gene lost 1 base and the J gene lost 8 bases, with 20 bases spanning the gap. Germline lookup yields CDR1 SGHAT and CDR2 FQNNGV. In DNA form, the CDR3 reads TGTGCCAGCAGCTTAGGGGGGCCGGGGTCATCGATCACCCAGTACTTC. It encodes CASSLGGPGSSITQYF. The whole variable domain, remainder taken from reference TRBV11-2 and TRBJ2-5, is EAGVAQSPRYKIIEKRQSVAFWCNPISGHATLYWYQQILGQGPKLLIQFQNNGVVDDSQLPKDRFSAERLKGVDSTLKIQPAKLEDSAVYLCASSLGGPGSSITQYFGPGTRLLVL.

V and J are TRBV6-6 and TRBJ1-1; a weak D match, TRBD1 (5 bases). Germline V gene sequence: CDR1 MNHNY, CDR2 SVGAGI (reference sequence). The length of the CDR3 is 12 residues. V lost 6 bases and J 7 bases, leaving 12 bases between the germline ends. DNA of the CDR3: TGTGCCAGCAGACAAAGACAGAATGAAGCTTTCTTT. Encoded protein: CASRQRQNEAFF.

The rearrangement uses TRBV10-3 and TRBJ2-7, with TRBD2 matching 14 bases. The CDR3 runs to 16 residues. V trimming: 6 bases; J trimming: 2 bases; junction bases outside the gene matches: 6. The germline gives CDR1 ENHRY, CDR2 SYGVKD. CDR3 region: CAISTGLAGGTYEQYF. The CDR3 DNA is TGTGCCATCAGCACCGGACTAGCGGGAGGTACCTACGAGCAGTACTTC.

The chain's CDR3 is CASSPAGKLIVGNQPQHF. The CDR3 DNA reads TGCGCCAGCAGCCCAGCCGGGAAACTTATAGTCGGCAATCAGCCCCAGCATTTT. The chain has TRBV5-1 and TRBJ1-5; no definite D call. This CDR3 contains 18 residues. V was shortened by 4 bases and J by 2 bases, with 22 bases between the two germline ends. CDR1 is SGHRS and CDR2 is YFSETQ in the germline V gene.

V gene TRBV7-9 combines with J gene TRBJ2-5; TRBD2 might be the D (6 bases). CDR1 and CDR2 (germline): SEHNR, FQNEAQ (reference sequence). Trimming cost V 1 base and J 0 bases, with 9 bases left between them. The CDR3 loop spans 15 amino acids. This CDR3 reads CASSLEAGNQETQYF. The CDR3, as DNA: TGTGCCAGCAGCTTAGAGGCGGGAAACCAAGAGACCCAGTACTTC.

The V gene is TRBV14, the J gene TRBJ1-2; no definite D call. Germline loops: CDR1 SGHDN, CDR2 FVKESK. V dropped 3 bases and J dropped 2 bases, with 13 bases sitting between them. This CDR3 region has 15 residues. CDR3 sequence reads: CASSQTGKANYGYTF. In DNA form, the CDR3 reads TGTGCCAGCAGCCAGACGGGGAAGGCCAACTATGGCTACACCTTC. The variable domain in full, completed from reference TRBV14 and TRBJ1-2, reads EAGVTQFPSHSVIEKGQTVTLRCDPISGHDNLYWYRRVMGKEIKFLLHFVKESKQDESGMPNNRFLAERTGGTYSTLKVQPAELEDSGVYFCASSQTGKANYGYTFGSGTRLTVV.

The chain joins TRBV7-6 to TRBJ2-7, with TRBD2 matching over 10 bases. There are 15 residues in the CDR3. Germline values: CDR1 SGHVS, CDR2 FNYEAQ. V was pared by 5 bases and J by 7 bases, with 11 bases of the junction left unmatched. DNA for the CDR3: TGTGCCAGCAGCCCGGGACTAGCGACGTCCGGGGAGCAGTACTTC. The encoded protein is CASSPGLATSGEQYF.

V and J are TRBV13 and TRBJ1-4; D ambiguous. The V gene's germline CDR1 is PRHDT and CDR2 FYEKMQ (reference sequence). Between the trimmed V and J ends, which lost 5 bases and 4 bases, there was a span of 17 bases. The CDR3 spans 16 residues. The CDR3 coding sequence is TGTGCCAGCAGCCCGCTTAAGGGCGGAGGTAATGAAAAACTGTTTTTT. Residues: CASSPLKGGGNEKLFF.

This clone was recorded only once. The CDR3 sequence is CASSNEGGSYEQYF. The CDR3 DNA reads TGTGCCAGCAGTAACGAGGGAGGGTCCTACGAGCAGTACTTC. The chain couples TRBV4-2 to TRBJ2-7; 7 positions agree with TRBD2. The V segment lost 6 bases and the J segment 1 base; nucleotides outside the gene matches: 6. Germline loops: CDR1 LGHNA, CDR2 YNFKEQ. The CDR3 runs to 14 residues.

The V gene is TRBV15, the J gene TRBJ1-4, with a possible D match to TRBD1 (5 bases). The length of the CDR3 is 14 residues. The V and J ends lost 1 base and 7 bases respectively, with 10 bases between them. Germline V gene data show CDR1 as LNHNV and CDR2 as YYDKDF (reference sequence). CDR3 sequence (DNA): TGTGCCACCAGCAGAGTCGGGGGTGGTGAAAAACTGTTTTTT. It codes for CATSRVGGGEKLFF.

The CDR3 DNA sequence: TGTGCCAGCAGAACGACATTGCTCTATGGCTACACCTTC. This sequence encodes CASRTTLLYGYTF. The chain couples TRBV6-1 to TRBJ1-2, with no clear D. Germline CDR1 MNHNS, CDR2 SASEGT. This CDR3 spans 13 amino acids. Trimming pared 6 bases from V and 4 bases from J, leaving 12 bases between.

A few counts support this clone. The chain employs TRBV27 and TRBJ2-3, with D perhaps TRBD2 (7 bases). The germline V and J ends were trimmed by 3 bases and 4 bases, with 23 bases remaining between them. The CDR3 loop spans 18 amino acids. In germline, CDR1 is MNHEY, CDR2 SMNVEV (reference sequence). The CDR3 nucleotides read TGTGCCAGCAGTTTCGGGGGGCGATTGTCCGGAGGGCCAGATACGCAGTATTTT. As protein: CASSFGGRLSGGPDTQYF.

The chain employs TRBV9 and TRBJ2-1, with TRBD2 matching 12 bases. J was trimmed by 3 bases and V by 4 bases; bases with no gene match: 5. CDR1 and CDR2 (germline): SGDLS, YYNGEE. The CDR3 spans 16 residues. The CDR3 DNA sequence: TGTGCCAGCAGCTGGACTAGCGGGACCAGCTACAATGAGCAGTTCTTC. Protein product: CASSWTSGTSYNEQFF.

This chain links TRBV14 with TRBJ2-1; the match to TRBD2 covers 8 bases. J lost 2 bases, V lost 4 bases, and 7 bases had no gene match. CDR1 SGHDN and CDR2 FVKESK come from the germline V gene. The CDR3 consists of 16 residues. The CDR3 sequence is CASSLRAGAAYNEQFF. The CDR3 DNA sequence: TGTGCCAGCAGCCTTCGAGCGGGAGCAGCCTACAATGAGCAGTTCTTC.

The chain is built from TRBV18 and TRBJ2-5; 11 bases map to TRBD1. CDR3 length equals 16 residues. With 5 bases clipped from V and 5 bases from J, the junction kept 10 bases outside the gene matches. CDR1 is KGHSH, CDR2 LQKENI, per germline. CDR3: CASSSGGQGAAETQYF. The CDR3 nucleotides are TGTGCCAGCTCATCGGGAGGACAGGGGGCGGCGGAGACCCAGTACTTC.

The rearrangement joins TRBV18 to TRBJ1-1; D is ambiguous. This CDR3 has 13 residues. Trimming took 3 bases from V and 3 from J, leaving 8 bases between them. Germline values: CDR1 KGHSH, CDR2 LQKENI. Written as DNA, the CDR3 is TGTGCCAGCTCACCCCGTCAGGACACTGAAGCTTTCTTT. Translated: CASSPRQDTEAFF.

This clone showed up just once. V gene TRBV7-3 combines with J gene TRBJ2-7; D possibly corresponds to TRBD1 (6 bases). From germline, CDR1 is SGHTA and CDR2 FQGTGA. V was trimmed by 3 bases and J by 3 bases, leaving 12 bases between them. This CDR3 is 14 amino acids long. CDR3 DNA: TGTGCCAGCAGCTTTGACAGGCGGATCTACGAGCAGTACTTC. It encodes CASSFDRRIYEQYF.

The J gene is TRBJ2-7, the V gene TRBV5-8; 11 bases map to TRBD2. V lost 3 bases and J lost 4; bases outside the gene matches: 15. Germline V gene sequence: CDR1 SGHTS, CDR2 YDEGEE. This CDR3 is 18 amino acids long. DNA for the CDR3: TGTGCCAGCAGCTCTCTGCACGGACTAGCGGGTATTTCATACGAGCAGTACTTC. This sequence encodes CASSSLHGLAGISYEQYF.

This clone was recorded once. The chain joins TRBV4-3 to TRBJ2-5; the D gene is possibly TRBD2 (6 bases). Between the trimmed V and J ends, which lost 3 bases and 0 bases, there was a span of 17 bases. The CDR3 has 17 amino acids. Germline V gives CDR1 LGHNA, CDR2 YSLEER. CDR3 DNA sequence: TGCGCCAGCAGCCACCTATTTGAGGGGACTGACCAAGAGACCCAGTACTTC. Translated, it gives CASSHLFEGTDQETQYF.

V gene TRBV10-3 combines with J gene TRBJ1-5, with TRBD1 as a possible D gene (6 bases). There are 13 residues in the CDR3. Germline CDR1 reads ENHRY; CDR2 reads SYGVKD. V shed 6 bases and J shed 3 bases, with 9 bases lying between them. This chain's CDR3 is CAISGTPNQPQHF. Here the CDR3 DNA reads TGTGCCATCAGCGGGACACCCAATCAGCCCCAGCATTTT.

The gene calls are TRBV7-8 and TRBJ2-2; the match to TRBD2 covers 9 bases. The CDR3 loop spans 16 amino acids. From germline, CDR1 is SGHVS and CDR2 FQNEAQ. With V trimmed by 6 bases and J by 5 bases, 10 bases remained unmatched. CDR3 nucleotide sequence: TGTGCCAGCAGTTTTGTAGCGGGGGCTGGAACCGGGGAGCTGTTTTTT. Translation gives CASSFVAGAGTGELFF.

This clone was observed a few times. The rearrangement links TRBV2 to TRBJ2-6, with a weak D call TRBD1 (6 bases). Trimming removed 9 bases from V and 9 bases from J, with 15 bases in between. From germline, CDR1 is SNHLY and CDR2 FYNNEI. The CDR3 is 13 amino acids. The CDR3 bases are TGTGCCAGTTGCCCGGGACATATCAACGTCCTGACTTTC. As protein: CASCPGHINVLTF.